Sequencing of this TCR beta chain was carried out in a study of CD8 T cells in Susac syndrome. Whole-study findings and limits: A relatively small number of individuals underwent TCR sequencing and HLA analysis.

Germline V CDR1 and CDR2: ENHRY, SYGVKD. V dropped 4 bases and J dropped 8; count of bases not matched to a gene: 11. The CDR3 runs to 15 residues. About this clonotype itself: Its antigen is unknown.

Random hexamers primed reverse transcription of about 0.45 to 1 ug RNA. Coverage of TCR beta CDR3 amplification by immunoSEQ multiplex PCR extended to 54 Vbeta and 13 Jbeta. TCRdb itself ran the immunoSEQ multiplex PCR reads through MiXCR, one entry per CDR3 protein. This table holds around 300,000 distinct CDR3 sequences, around 90% found once. The chain combines TRBV10-3 with TRBJ2-1, with 7 bases aligning to TRBD1. The sample taken for sequencing was CD4+ T cells from PBMCs. The sequence came from a human donor with multiple sclerosis. The CDR3 DNA sequence: TGTGCCATCAGTGGGGGTACAGGGGCTGGCTATGAGCAGTTCTTC. Translated, it gives CAISGGTGAGYEQFF.